This TCR beta chain was captured by sequencing in a study of OX40 agonist ivuxolimab in advanced cancers. The protocol was immunoSEQ multiplex PCR, while the TCRdb copy is restricted to in-frame clones and leaves out a portion. Of tens of thousands of clones listed, roughly nine tenths are singletons. Trimming took 6 bases from V and 4 from J; bases not matched to a gene: 11. Looked up from germline, CDR1 is MNHEY and CDR2 is SVGAGI. The CDR3 covers 15 residues. This chain joins TRBV6-5 and TRBJ1-1; 7 bases align to TRBD1. The sequencing used CD4+ or CD8+ T cells sorted from blood, collected in a trial of the OX40 agonist ivuxolimab. The clonotype was recovered from an adult with an advanced solid tumor such as melanoma, head and neck, liver or kidney cancer. The CDR3 DNA follows: TGTGCCAGCAGCCGCAGGACAGGTCAAGGCACTGAAGCTTTCTTT. Protein product: CASSRRTGQGTEAFF.